One TCR beta chain is described in this entry. Its target is not known. Per germline, CDR1 SGHAT and CDR2 FQNNGV. The V gene end was trimmed by 5 bases and the J gene end by 4 bases; junction bases not matched to a gene: 6. This CDR3 is built from 14 residues. Only in-frame clones appear in the TCRdb table, and some are missing; sequencing was by immunoSEQ multiplex PCR. This repertoire shows 1.5 million to 1.9 million clones, approximately 98% found once; its top ten account for about 0.4%. Only Caucasian adults living in Nashville, Tennessee made up the donor group. The data are from a study of shared clonotypes between healthy human individuals. Study-wide points: Few donors limited the genetic and exposure-history diversity represented. Shared clonotypes across all four donors exceeded non-shared ones in generation probability.

This chain links TRBV11-2 with TRBJ2-3; 7 positions match TRBD2. This receptor was taken from a man between 25 and 39 years old in good health. Sequenced material: naive CD4+ T cells sorted from blood. Subset of the sample: CD45RA+ positively selected. In DNA form, the CDR3 reads TGTGCCAGCAGCCCCCTGAGCGGGGCAGATACGCAGTATTTT. Translating gives CASSPLSGADTQYF.